This entry describes one T cell receptor (beta chain). The antigen is unknown. The ends lost 1 base at V and 3 bases at J; junction bases unmatched: 5. Germline loops: CDR1 SGHTA, CDR2 FQGNSA. The CDR3 covers 16 residues. These data are taken from a study of identical twins. TCRdb called the 5' RACE reads again in MiXCR, with one record for every CDR3 protein. The data show 450,000 or so distinct CDR3 sequences, roughly 18% seen once. Study-wide points: Zero-insertion findings could be partly confounded by invariant cells (MAIT and iNKT cells).

V gene TRBV7-2 combines with J gene TRBJ2-4, with TRBD2 identical over 8 bases. This receptor was identified in a man aged 50 to 60 in good health. The sequencing sample was made of naive T cells sorted from blood. CDR3 nucleotides: TGTGCCAGCAGCTTAGGGGGGGCGGGAGGCAAAAACATTCAGTACTTC. Encoded protein: CASSLGGAGGKNIQYF.